This T cell receptor (beta chain) is drawn from a study of blood T cell repertoires in COVID-19. Study as a whole: Donors in the United States, Italy and Spain gave samples during acute or convalescent COVID-19. T cells, B-cell-depleted T cells, or PBMCs supplied cDNA or gDNA.

Assay: immunoSEQ multiplex PCR; the TCRdb copy retains only in-frame clones and omits some. The sample consists of roughly 150,000 clones, more than 70% of them appearing once. The V end lost 6 bases, the J end lost 4 bases, and 9 bases lay between the germline ends. The CDR3 is 13 residues long. CDR1 and CDR2 (germline): SNHLY, FYNNEI. The rearrangement links TRBV2 to TRBJ1-4; D remains ambiguous. The sample comprised peripheral blood. This clonotype was obtained from a human donor in a cohort sampled during active COVID-19. The CDR3 DNA sequence: TGTGCCAGCAGGAGGGTCTTTAATGAAAAACTGTTTTTT. Its translation: CASRRVFNEKLFF.